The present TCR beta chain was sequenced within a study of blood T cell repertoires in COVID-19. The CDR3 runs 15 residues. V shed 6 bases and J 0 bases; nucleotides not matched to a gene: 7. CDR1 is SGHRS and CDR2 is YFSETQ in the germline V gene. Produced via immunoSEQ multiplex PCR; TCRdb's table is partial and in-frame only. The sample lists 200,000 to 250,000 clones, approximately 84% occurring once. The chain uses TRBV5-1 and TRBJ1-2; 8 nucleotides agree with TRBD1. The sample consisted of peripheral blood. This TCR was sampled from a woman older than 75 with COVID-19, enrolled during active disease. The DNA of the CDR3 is TGCGCCAGCACCGGACAGGGCCCAGCTAACTATGGCTACACCTTC. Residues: CASTGQGPANYGYTF. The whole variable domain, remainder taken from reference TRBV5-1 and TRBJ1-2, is KAGVTQTPRYLIKTRGQQVTLSCSPISGHRSVSWYQQTPGQGLQFLFEYFSETQRNKGNFPGRFSGRQFSNSRSEMNVSTLELGDSALYLCASTGQGPANYGYTFGSGTRLTVV.